A selection of T cell receptor beta chains follows, all from one sample in a study of blood T cells in healthy people across ages. TCRdb called the 5' RACE reads again in MiXCR, with one record for every CDR3 protein. Of hundreds of thousands of distinct CDR3 sequences in the sample, about 24% were seen once. Sample: blood. The receptors derive from a man between 70 and 80 years old in good health. Each CDR3 is given with its conserved first and last residue. Each record gives: J gene, V gene, D gene, clone size, CDR3 protein, CDR3 DNA. The D gene is left open where the match is weak. Not all rows give a size; the values are once, few, many and, for expanded clones, a class.

TRBJ2-5,TRBV18,NA,many,CASSQPIGTQYF,TGTGCCAGCTCACAACCAATCGGGACCCAGTACTTC
TRBJ1-2,TRBV5-1,NA,NA,CASSSREGWGANYGYTF,TGCGCCAGCAGCTCTCGGGAGGGATGGGGAGCTAACTATGGCTACACCTTC
TRBJ2-7,TRBV24-1,NA,many,CATSEQGYEQYF,TGTGCCACCAGTGAACAGGGCTACGAGCAGTACTTC
TRBJ2-5,TRBV12-3/TRBV12-4,NA,few,CASTSSRQGGETQYF,TGTGCCAGCACCTCATCCCGGCAGGGCGGAGAGACCCAGTACTTC
TRBJ2-7,TRBV12-3/TRBV12-4,TRBD1,many,CASTAQGYEQYF,TGTGCCAGCACCGCACAGGGGTACGAGCAGTACTTC
TRBJ1-3,TRBV5-1,NA,few,CASSLTGFASGNTIYF,TGCGCCAGCAGCTTGACAGGTTTTGCCTCTGGAAACACCATATATTTT
TRBJ1-3,TRBV12-3/TRBV12-4,TRBD1,NA,CASKSGGTGNTIYF,TGTGCCAGCAAATCAGGGGGCACTGGAAACACCATATATTTT
TRBJ1-1,TRBV30,NA,NA,CAWTKGGGGTEAFF,TGTGCCTGGACCAAGGGTGGGGGAGGAACTGAAGCTTTCTTT
TRBJ2-3,TRBV6-1,TRBD2,NA,CASRASGSGTDTQYF,TGTGCCAGCAGGGCTAGCGGGAGCGGCACAGATACGCAGTATTTT
TRBJ1-5,TRBV5-6,NA,NA,CASSVQQVSNQPQHF,TGTGCCAGCAGCGTCCAACAGGTTAGCAATCAGCCCCAGCATTTT
TRBJ2-2,TRBV14,TRBD2,NA,CASSQRLAGGMSNTGELFF,TGTGCCAGCAGCCAACGACTAGCGGGGGGGATGTCGAACACCGGGGAGCTGTTTTTT
TRBJ1-4,TRBV7-8,TRBD1,many,CASSPIVGQAPLMFEKLFF,TGTGCCAGCAGCCCTATAGTGGGACAGGCCCCATTAATGTTCGAAAAACTGTTTTTT
TRBJ1-3,TRBV12-3/TRBV12-4,TRBD1,NA,CASSSLRDRGNTVYF,TGTGCCAGCAGTTCACTCCGGGACAGGGGGAACACCGTATATTTT
TRBJ2-5,TRBV5-1,NA,few,CASSLSPGFQETQYF,TGCGCCAGCAGCTTAAGTCCCGGGTTCCAAGAGACCCAGTACTTC
TRBJ1-1,TRBV14,TRBD1,NA,CASSLQTGATVKAFF,TGTGCCAGCAGCCTCCAGACAGGGGCCACTGTGAAGGCTTTCTTT
TRBJ2-4,TRBV28,NA,NA,CASGPSRGLAKNIQYF,TGTGCCAGCGGGCCTAGCAGGGGATTAGCCAAAAACATTCAGTACTTC
TRBJ2-1,TRBV6-2/TRBV6-3,NA,few,CASNLRTGFQGRNEQFF,TGTGCCAGCAACTTACGAACGGGTTTTCAGGGGAGGAATGAGCAGTTCTTC
TRBJ2-3,TRBV14,NA,NA,CASSQDLKDTQYF,TGTGCCAGCAGCCAAGATTTGAAGGATACGCAGTATTTT
TRBJ2-1,TRBV29-1,TRBD1,NA,CSDEGGGTGGGEQFF,TGCAGCGACGAAGGTGGCGGGACAGGGGGAGGTGAGCAGTTCTTC
TRBJ1-1,TRBV5-1,NA,few,CASSFQDLNTEAFF,TGCGCCAGCAGCTTTCAAGACTTGAACACTGAAGCTTTCTTT
TRBJ2-1,TRBV12-3/TRBV12-4,TRBD2,few,CASSFSGGAVEQFF,TGTGCCAGCAGTTTTAGCGGGGGGGCGGTTGAGCAGTTCTTC
TRBJ2-3,TRBV20-1,NA,few,CSAQDSQTQYF,TGCAGTGCCCAGGACAGCCAGACGCAGTATTTT
TRBJ2-7,TRBV7-9,NA,NA,CASSLGAVSSYEQYF,TGTGCCAGCAGCTTAGGGGCGGTGTCCTCCTACGAGCAGTACTTC
TRBJ1-4,TRBV6-6,NA,many,CASSYIGVRYQNEKLFF,TGTGCCAGCAGTTACATTGGGGTTCGGTACCAAAATGAAAAACTGTTTTTT
TRBJ1-2,TRBV12-3/TRBV12-4,NA,NA,CASSSPGGGDYGYTF,TGTGCCAGCAGCTCCCCGGGAGGGGGGGACTATGGCTACACCTTC
TRBJ1-1,TRBV6-5,NA,few,CASTTPGGKNTEAFF,TGTGCTAGCACCACCCCGGGGGGCAAGAACACTGAAGCTTTCTTT
TRBJ2-4,TRBV29-1,NA,NA,CSVEVSAKNIQYF,TGCAGCGTTGAGGTCTCGGCCAAAAACATTCAGTACTTC
TRBJ1-1,TRBV6-6,TRBD1,many,CASRPERQGGTEAFF,TGTGCCAGCAGGCCAGAACGACAGGGGGGCACTGAAGCTTTCTTT
TRBJ2-3,TRBV3-1,NA,NA,CAGSQPGLLTDTQYF,TGTGCCGGCAGCCAACCGGGACTTCTCACAGATACGCAGTATTTT
TRBJ2-7,TRBV18,TRBD1,NA,CASSPAGTGAYEQYF,TGTGCCAGCTCACCAGCCGGGACAGGGGCATACGAGCAGTACTTC